The 29 T cell receptor beta chains presented below share a single source sample, sequenced in a study of regulatory T cells in long-lasting Graves disease. Building of the TCR beta libraries involved iRepertoire HTBI primers and Arm-PCR of CDR3 regions. Using its own MiXCR run on the multiplex PCR reads, TCRdb lists one record per CDR3 protein. Counted here are roughly 300,000 distinct CDR3 sequences, around a fifth occurring once; the ten biggest clones make up more than 50%. Time point indicated: persistent/refractory GD, antithyroid drugs over 5 years with positive TRAb. TCR sequences were obtained from RNA taken from PBMCs. This sample comprised peripheral blood mononuclear cells (PBMCs), obtained when the disease was refractory, from a patient treated with antithyroid drugs. Receptors were obtained from a female donor with Graves disease.

The chain couples TRBV28 to TRBJ2-5; 10 nucleotides line up with TRBD2. The CDR3 covers 14 residues. The germline V gene has CDR1 MDHEN and CDR2 SYDVKM. The V and J ends lost 6 bases and 4 bases, in that order; junction bases with no gene match: 5. Here the CDR3 DNA reads TGTGCCAGCAGGTCAGCGGGAGGGATAGAGACCCAGTACTTC. Protein sequence: CASRSAGGIETQYF.

This clonotype came up many times. The rearrangement joins TRBV2 to TRBJ2-7, with 10 bases fitting TRBD2. Germline V lookup: CDR1 SNHLY, CDR2 FYNNEI. The V gene end was trimmed by 7 bases and the J gene end by 5 bases; junction bases not matched to a gene: 2. The CDR3 spans 12 residues. The chain's CDR3 is CASKREGNEQYF. CDR3 nucleotides: TGTGCCAGCAAGCGGGAGGGCAACGAGCAGTACTTC. Filled out from reference TRBV2 and TRBJ2-7, the complete variable domain reads EPEVTQTPSHQVTQMGQEVILRCVPISNHLYFYWYRQILGQKVEFLVSFYNNEISEKSEIFDDQFSVERPDGSNFTLKIRSTKLEDSAMYFCASKREGNEQYFGPGTRLTVT.

The V gene is TRBV30, the J gene TRBJ2-4; a weak D match, TRBD2 (5 bases). This CDR3 is 14 amino acids long. Trimming stripped 2 bases from V and 0 bases from J, with 8 bases between. The germline V gene has CDR1 GTSNPN and CDR2 SVGIG (reference sequence). For the CDR3, the DNA is TGTGCCTGGAGTTCCGGACTAGCCAAAAACATTCAGTACTTC. It translates to CAWSSGLAKNIQYF.

The CDR3: CASSQVLAGGPYEQYF. The CDR3 nucleotides read TGTGCCAGCAGCCAGGTACTAGCGGGAGGGCCCTACGAGCAGTACTTC. The rearrangement links TRBV4-2 to TRBJ2-7; 13 bases align to TRBD2. This CDR3 has 16 amino acids. V gave up 3 bases and J gave up 2 bases; unmatched junction bases: 4. The germline CDR1 and CDR2 sequences are LGHNA and YNFKEQ.

The sample holds a few counts of this clonotype. The chain has TRBV20-1 and TRBJ1-2; D unclear. The germline V and J ends were trimmed by 6 bases and 3 bases, with 11 bases remaining between them. The CDR3 is made up of 12 amino acids. In germline, CDR1 is DFQATT, CDR2 SNEGSKA (reference sequence). The CDR3 bases are TGCAGTGCCAAACCTGGGGACTATGGCTACACCTTC. This codes for CSAKPGDYGYTF.

This clonotype was picked up many times. The chain recombines TRBV30 with TRBJ1-2, with D hard to call. V dropped 0 bases and J dropped 3 bases, with 8 bases sitting between them. The CDR3 is 13 residues long. Germline V CDR1 and CDR2: GTSNPN, SVGIG (reference sequence). CDR3 in amino acids: CAWSVNRDYGYTF. The CDR3 DNA is TGTGCCTGGAGTGTCAACAGAGACTATGGCTACACCTTC.

Concerning this clonotype itself: A clone one base away is much larger, so this may be a read error. CDR3 residues: CARIPRQETQYF. CDR3 sequence (DNA): TGTGCCCGGATCCCCCGTCAGGAGACCCAGTACTTC. The chain recombines TRBV30 with TRBJ2-5; D call uncertain. This CDR3 comprises 12 residues. Between the trimmed V and J ends, which lost 8 bases and 5 bases, there was a span of 15 bases. The germline CDR1 and CDR2 sequences are GTSNPN and SVGIG (reference sequence).

In its sample, this clonotype was seen many times. The chain is built from TRBV28 and TRBJ1-4; the D gene is possibly TRBD1 (5 bases). The CDR3 has 13 amino acids. The V end lost 4 bases, the J end lost 7 bases, and 10 bases lay between the germline ends. Germline loops: CDR1 MDHEN, CDR2 SYDVKM. CDR3 in amino acids: CASSSRDGEKLFF. The CDR3 DNA follows: TGTGCCAGCAGTTCCAGGGACGGTGAAAAACTGTTTTTT. Full variable domain (rest looked up from reference TRBV28 and TRBJ1-4): DVKVTQSSRYLVKRTGEKVFLECVQDMDHENMFWYRQDPGLGLRLIYFSYDVKMKEKGDIPEGYSVSREKKERFSLILESASTNQTSMYLCASSSRDGEKLFFGSGTQLSVL.

J is TRBJ1-1 and V is TRBV3-1; 10 positions match TRBD1. The CDR3 runs 15 residues. Germline V gives CDR1 LGHDT, CDR2 YNNKEL (reference sequence). Trimming cost V 3 bases and J 4 bases; bases outside gene matches: 5. CDR3 sequence (DNA): TGTGCCAGCAGCCACCCGACAGGGGGCGTCACTGAAGCTTTCTTT. Its translation: CASSHPTGGVTEAFF.

In its sample, this clonotype was seen many times. J is TRBJ2-7 and V is TRBV6-1, with D perhaps matching TRBD2 (5 bases). The CDR3 covers 13 residues. V shed 5 bases and J shed 5 bases, with 13 bases lying between them. Germline CDR1 MNHNS, CDR2 SASEGT. The CDR3 sequence: CASSRISGNEQYF. In nucleotides, the CDR3 is TGTGCCAGCAGTCGAATTTCGGGAAACGAGCAGTACTTC.

The J gene is TRBJ1-5, the V gene TRBV19; no firm D call. Germline V gene data show CDR1 as LNHDA and CDR2 as SQIVND (reference sequence). This CDR3 is built from 14 residues. V lost 5 bases and J lost 2, with 10 bases in between. CDR3 in DNA: TGTGCCAGTAGTGTCCAGCAAGGCAATCAGCCCCAGCATTTT. It translates to CASSVQQGNQPQHF.

Note on this clonotype: Given a far larger clone just one base away, this is likely a sequencing read error. V and J are TRBV28 and TRBJ2-5; D is unresolved. Near its end, the DNA agrees better with TRBJ2-7, so the J call may be wrong. Germline CDR1 is MDHEN and CDR2 is SYDVKM. CDR3 length: 13 residues. CDR3 residues: CASRPGRSCEQYF. In DNA, the CDR3 is TGTGCCAGCAGACCCGGACGGTCCTGCGAGCAGTACTTC.

The rearrangement uses TRBV7-9 and TRBJ2-6; D gene unclear. Germline V gives CDR1 SEHNR, CDR2 FQNEAQ (reference sequence). This CDR3 spans 17 amino acids. The ends were cut back, 1 base at V and 2 bases at J, with 12 bases in the middle. Here the CDR3 reads CASSLVSLGTGANVLTF. DNA for the CDR3: TGTGCCAGCAGCTTAGTGTCTCTGGGGACTGGGGCCAACGTCCTGACTTTC.

The chain employs TRBV5-1 and TRBJ2-7; 9 bases match TRBD1. The CDR3 loop spans 16 amino acids. Per the germline V gene, CDR1 is SGHRS and CDR2 is YFSETQ. Trimming at V came to 0 bases and at J to 5 bases, leaving 9 bases not matched to a gene. CDR3 loop: CASSLEGLQGADEQYF. CDR3 nucleotide sequence: TGCGCCAGCAGCTTGGAGGGCTTACAGGGGGCGGACGAGCAGTACTTC.

This clonotype has a handful of counts. V gene TRBV6-1 combines with J gene TRBJ1-2; D gene ambiguous. Trimming left V 6 bases short and J 2 bases short, with 13 bases between. The V gene's germline CDR1 is MNHNS and CDR2 SASEGT. The CDR3 contains 14 residues. The CDR3 here is CASSSPRLNYGYTF. The CDR3, as DNA: TGTGCCAGCAGCTCGCCCAGACTCAACTATGGCTACACCTTC.

This clonotype was observed at least ten times. The chain has TRBV13 and TRBJ1-2; D is unclear. The V gene lost 0 bases and the J gene lost 8 bases, with 13 bases spanning the gap. CDR3 length: 14 residues. Germline V gene sequence: CDR1 PRHDT, CDR2 FYEKMQ (reference sequence). CDR3 in amino acids: CASSLGPGDGGYTF. CDR3 bases: TGTGCCAGCAGCTTAGGCCCGGGAGACGGAGGCTACACCTTC. The full variable domain, with the rest looked up from reference TRBV13 and TRBJ1-2, is AAGVIQSPRHLIKEKRETATLKCYPIPRHDTVYWYQQGPGQDPQFLISFYEKMQSDKGSIPDRFSAQQFSDYHSELNMSSLELGDSALYFCASSLGPGDGGYTFGSGTRLTVV.

The rearrangement uses TRBV12-3 or TRBV12-4 and TRBJ2-7, with TRBD2 matching 7 bases. The CDR3 has 15 amino acids. The V segment lost 6 bases and the J segment 0 bases; nucleotides outside the gene matches: 8. CDR3 DNA: TGTGCCAGCAGCTTTACTAGCGCCGCCTCCTACGAGCAGTACTTC. It is translated as CASSFTSAASYEQYF.

In its sample, this clonotype was seen many times. This sequence joins TRBV2 and TRBJ2-4; either TRBD1 or TRBD2 may supply D (5 bases each). The V end lost 11 bases, the J end lost 8 bases, and 22 bases lay between the germline ends. Germline V gene sequence: CDR1 SNHLY, CDR2 FYNNEI. The CDR3 has 14 amino acids. CDR3 in amino acids: CASQGASPSHIQYF. The DNA of the CDR3 is TGTGCCTCCCAAGGGGCTAGCCCGAGCCACATTCAGTACTTC.

This clonotype was recorded at least ten times. This chain links TRBV28 with TRBJ1-5, with D possibly being TRBD1 (6 bases). The CDR3 consists of 16 residues. Germline loops: CDR1 MDHEN, CDR2 SYDVKM. V shed 3 bases and J shed 0 bases, with 12 bases lying between them. The CDR3 DNA reads TGTGCCAGCAGTTTGGTGGGACACTATAGCAATCAGCCCCAGCATTTT. Translating gives CASSLVGHYSNQPQHF.

Details on this clonotype: The CDR3 ends on some other residue instead of the conserved phenylalanine or tryptophan, so this is likely a read error. The chain recombines TRBV4-3 with TRBJ1-4; 9 positions agree with TRBD1. There are 16 residues in the CDR3. Germline-derived CDR1 and CDR2 are LGHNA and YSLEER. Unmatched junction bases numbered 7, after V lost 0 bases and J lost 8 bases. The DNA for the CDR3 is TGCGCCAGCAGCCAAGAGGGACAGGGAGGGAAAGAAAAACTGTTTTCT. Its protein product is CASSQEGQGGKEKLFS.

This clonotype appeared a few times. The rearrangement joins TRBV30 to TRBJ2-6; D is unclear. The CDR3 sequence is 13 residues long. Germline V gives CDR1 GTSNPN, CDR2 SVGIG (reference sequence). The V gene lost 5 bases and the J gene lost 0 bases, with 5 bases spanning the gap. The DNA of the CDR3 is TGTGCCTGGCTATACTCTGGGGCCAACGTCCTGACTTTC. It is translated as CAWLYSGANVLTF. Full variable domain (rest looked up from reference TRBV30 and TRBJ2-6): SQTIHQWPATLVQPVGSPLSLECTVEGTSNPNLYWYRQAAGRGLQLLFYSVGIGQISSEVPQNLSASRPQDRQFILSSKKLLLSDSGFYLCAWLYSGANVLTFGAGSRLTVL.

The table lists this clonotype with many counts. The gene calls are TRBV18 and TRBJ1-1; 9 positions agree with TRBD1. The CDR3 contains 14 residues. From germline, CDR1 is KGHSH and CDR2 LQKENI. Unmatched junction bases numbered 10, after V lost 5 bases and J lost 9 bases. The CDR3 DNA sequence: TGTGCCAGCTCAGCGGCCGGGACAGGGAAGAAAGCTTTCTTT. Its translation: CASSAAGTGKKAFF.

This clonotype was counted at least ten times. V gene TRBV2 combines with J gene TRBJ2-7; 12 bases are shared with TRBD2. The CDR3 spans 18 residues. Trimming took 6 bases from V and 0 from J; bases not matched to a gene: 12. The germline V gene has CDR1 SNHLY and CDR2 FYNNEI. For the CDR3, the DNA is TGTGCCAGCAGAGGAGCCGGGACTAGCGGGCACTACTCCTACGAGCAGTACTTC. Translated: CASRGAGTSGHYSYEQYF.

In its sample, this clonotype was seen a few times. The V gene is TRBV9, the J gene TRBJ1-1; weak D call: TRBD1 (5 bases). V lost 4 bases and J lost 6, with 16 bases in between. Germline CDR1 and CDR2: SGDLS and YYNGEE. This CDR3 is built from 14 residues. CDR3 residues: CASSYVEQVAEAFF. The CDR3 nucleotides are TGTGCCAGCAGCTATGTGGAACAGGTCGCTGAAGCTTTCTTT.

The table lists this clonotype with many counts. The J gene is TRBJ1-5, the V gene TRBV6-1; weak D call: TRBD1 (6 bases). CDR3 length: 19 residues. Trimming pared 5 bases from V and 0 bases from J, leaving 23 bases between. Germline V gives CDR1 MNHNS, CDR2 SASEGT. The CDR3 DNA is TGTGCCAGCAGTCCGGGTATCCGGGACATAACCCATAGCAATCAGCCCCAGCATTTT. Its protein product is CASSPGIRDITHSNQPQHF.

CDR3 in amino acids: CASSLMGRDTDTQYF. CDR3 nucleotides: TGCGCCAGCAGCTTGATGGGACGTGACACAGATACGCAGTATTTT. This chain links TRBV5-1 with TRBJ2-3, with D perhaps matching TRBD1 or TRBD2 (5 bases each). CDR1 and CDR2 from the germline V gene are SGHRS and YFSETQ. The V gene lost 1 base and the J gene lost 2 bases, with 11 bases spanning the gap. The CDR3 runs to 15 residues.

This chain uses TRBV10-3 with TRBJ2-2, with D possibly matching TRBD2 (6 bases). The CDR3 is made up of 13 amino acids. V dropped 2 bases and J dropped 5 bases, with 6 bases sitting between them. Germline V gene sequence: CDR1 ENHRY, CDR2 SYGVKD. The CDR3 nucleotides read TGTGCCATCAGTGAGGCGGGGACCGGGGAGCTGTTTTTT. It encodes CAISEAGTGELFF.

Regarding this clonotype: It is likely a read error: a sequence one base away is far more abundant. This chain connects TRBV3-1 to TRBJ2-7; D is possibly TRBD1 (6 bases). The CDR3 totals 13 residues. V lost 6 bases and J lost 3, with 12 bases in between. Germline CDR1 LGHDT, CDR2 YNNKEL (reference sequence). DNA for the CDR3: TGTGCCAGCAGGGGGGCGGGTGACTACGAGCAGTACTTC. Its translation is CASRGAGDYEQYF.

This clonotype was seen only a few times. This chain links TRBV7-9 with TRBJ2-5; TRBD1 aligns across 7 bases. Losses at the gene ends were 5 bases for V and 0 bases for J; bases not matched to a gene: 9. CDR1 is SEHNR, CDR2 FQNEAQ, per germline (reference sequence). This CDR3 has 16 amino acids. CDR3 region: CASSLTGTEYQETQYF. DNA of the CDR3: TGTGCCAGCAGCCTGACCGGGACAGAGTACCAAGAGACCCAGTACTTC.